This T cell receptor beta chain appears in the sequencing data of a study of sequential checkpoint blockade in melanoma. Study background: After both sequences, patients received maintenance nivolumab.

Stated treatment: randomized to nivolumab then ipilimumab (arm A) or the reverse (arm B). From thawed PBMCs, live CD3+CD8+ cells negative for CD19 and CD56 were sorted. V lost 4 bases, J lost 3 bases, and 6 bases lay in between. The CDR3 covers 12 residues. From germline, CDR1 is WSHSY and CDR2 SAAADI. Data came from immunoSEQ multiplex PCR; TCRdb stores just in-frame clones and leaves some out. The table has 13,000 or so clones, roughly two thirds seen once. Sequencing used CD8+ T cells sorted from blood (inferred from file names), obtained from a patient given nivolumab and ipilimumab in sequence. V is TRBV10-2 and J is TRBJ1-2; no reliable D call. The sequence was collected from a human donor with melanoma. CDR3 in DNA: TGCGCCAGCAGTGGAACTTACTATGGCTACACCTTC. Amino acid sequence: CASSGTYYGYTF.